A single sample is the source of the 29 T cell receptor beta chains below, sequenced in a study of blood T cell repertoires in COVID-19. Some clones are missing from TCRdb's copy, which holds only in-frame ones; the method was immunoSEQ multiplex PCR. The table has roughly 250,000 clones, around 89% seen once. Sequencing was performed on peripheral blood. These receptors originate from a man younger than 45 with acute or convalescent COVID-19.

This CDR3 is CATEREGETQYF. The CDR3 nucleotides read TGCGCCACCGAAAGGGAGGGAGAGACCCAGTACTTC. The chain couples TRBV10-2 to TRBJ2-5, with 7 bases aligning to TRBD2. The CDR3 consists of 12 residues. V lost 10 bases to trimming and J lost 4 bases; unmatched junction nucleotides: 6. Germline loops: CDR1 WSHSY, CDR2 SAAADI.

The genes are TRBV18 and TRBJ2-1, with D perhaps matching TRBD1 (6 bases). The CDR3 is 14 residues long. Trimming took off 6 bases at V and 9 bases at J, with 18 bases between the two ends. Germline lookup yields CDR1 KGHSH and CDR2 LQKENI. The CDR3 protein is CASSVLSGESEQFF. The CDR3 region has the DNA TGTGCCAGCTCCGTCCTCTCAGGGGAATCTGAGCAGTTCTTC.

The CDR3 DNA follows: TGTGCCAGCAGCCCAGGGGATAGGTCCTACGAGCAGTACTTC. This translates into CASSPGDRSYEQYF. V usage is TRBV5-4 and J usage is TRBJ2-7; TRBD1 is a possible D gene (6 bases). This CDR3 has 14 residues. V lost 4 bases, J lost 1 base, and 12 bases lay in between. Germline lookup yields CDR1 SGHNT and CDR2 YYREEE (reference sequence). Using reference TRBV5-4 and TRBJ2-7 for the parts outside the CDR3, the full variable domain is ETGVTQSPTHLIKTRGQQVTLRCSSQSGHNTVSWYQQALGQGPQFIFQYYREEENGRGNFPPRFSGLQFPNYSSELNVNALELDDSALYLCASSPGDRSYEQYFGPGTRLTVT.

In regard to this clone: Within the sample, other DNA sequences also encode this same CDR3. The chain recombines TRBV30 with TRBJ2-1; TRBD2 is a possible D gene (6 bases). There are 11 residues in the CDR3. Trimming pared 2 bases from V and 7 bases from J, leaving 6 bases between. The germline V gene has CDR1 GTSNPN and CDR2 SVGIG (reference sequence). This CDR3 reads CAWSRGNEQFF. For the CDR3, the DNA is TGTGCCTGGAGTCGGGGGAATGAGCAGTTCTTC.

This chain joins TRBV19 and TRBJ2-1; 14 bases map to TRBD2. Trimming at V came to 3 bases and at J to 8 bases, leaving 9 bases not matched to a gene. CDR3 length: 17 residues. Per the germline V gene, CDR1 is LNHDA and CDR2 is SQIVND (reference sequence). The CDR3 here is CASSMLGLAGGQDEQFF. The CDR3 DNA follows: TGTGCCAGTAGTATGCTAGGACTAGCGGGAGGTCAGGATGAGCAGTTCTTC. Complete variable domain (other parts from reference TRBV19 and TRBJ2-1): DGGITQSPKYLFRKEGQNVTLSCEQNLNHDAMYWYRQDPGQGLRLIYYSQIVNDFQKGDIAEGYSVSREKKESFPLTVTSAQKNPTAFYLCASSMLGLAGGQDEQFFGPGTRLTVL.

V and J are TRBV7-9 and TRBJ2-3, with TRBD2 matching over 11 bases. This CDR3 region has 12 residues. V lost 5 bases to trimming and J lost 14 bases; unmatched junction nucleotides: 6. Germline CDR1 reads SEHNR; CDR2 reads FQNEAQ (reference sequence). CDR3 in DNA: TGTGCCAGCAGCCCACTAGCGGGGGCCTGGTATTTT. Residues: CASSPLAGAWYF.

The rearrangement joins TRBV7-3 to TRBJ2-2, with 12 bases aligning to TRBD2. From germline, CDR1 is SGHTA and CDR2 FQGTGA. V trimming: 5 bases; J trimming: 7 bases; junction bases outside the gene matches: 8. The length of the CDR3 is 16 residues. DNA of the CDR3: TGTGCCAGCAGCCAACGACTAGCGGGAGTAGGCGGGGAGCTGTTTTTT. This encodes CASSQRLAGVGGELFF.

This chain links TRBV7-2 with TRBJ1-1; D perhaps matches TRBD1 (6 bases). The CDR3 is 15 residues long. V lost 1 base to trimming and J lost 4 bases, with 13 bases between them. Germline CDR1 and CDR2: SGHTA and FQGNSA. CDR3 residues: CASSLVPGVGTEAFF. The CDR3 DNA reads TGTGCCAGCAGCTTAGTCCCAGGGGTGGGCACTGAAGCTTTCTTT.

V gene TRBV9 combines with J gene TRBJ2-3; D might be TRBD2 (5 bases). The germline V gene encodes CDR1 SGDLS and CDR2 YYNGEE. CDR3 size: 15 residues. The germline V and J ends were trimmed by 0 bases and 2 bases, with 10 bases remaining between them. For the CDR3, the DNA is TGTGCCAGCAGCGTAGCTACGGGGATCACAGATACGCAGTATTTT. Protein sequence: CASSVATGITDTQYF.

The chain links TRBV27 to TRBJ2-7; perhaps TRBD1 as D (6 bases). Trimming took 6 bases from V and 3 from J, leaving 12 bases between them. The CDR3 consists of 13 residues. The germline V gene encodes CDR1 MNHEY and CDR2 SMNVEV (reference sequence). CDR3 residues: CASRDGQNYEQYF. The CDR3 DNA is TGTGCCAGCAGGGACGGACAGAACTACGAGCAGTACTTC.

The J gene is TRBJ2-3, the V gene TRBV6-5, with D possibly TRBD2 on 5 matching bases. The germline gives CDR1 MNHEY, CDR2 SVGAGI. The ends were cut back, 6 bases at V and 3 bases at J, with 10 bases in the middle. The CDR3 covers 13 residues. The CDR3 loop reads CASSLGLTDTQYF. The CDR3 DNA is TGTGCCAGCAGCCTTGGACTTACAGATACGCAGTATTTT.

The CDR3 region is CASTGVGQGADGYTF. CDR3 bases: TGTGCCAGCACAGGGGTTGGACAGGGGGCGGATGGCTACACCTTC. The chain has TRBV28 and TRBJ1-2; 11 nucleotides match TRBD1. The CDR3 contains 15 residues. In germline, CDR1 is MDHEN, CDR2 SYDVKM. With 7 bases clipped from V and 6 bases from J, the junction kept 10 bases outside the gene matches.

The chain couples TRBV28 to TRBJ2-2; TRBD1 matches at 9 bases. V shed 6 bases and J 6 bases; nucleotides not matched to a gene: 8. The CDR3 has 15 amino acids. The germline CDR1 and CDR2 sequences are MDHEN and SYDVKM. CDR3: CASSQWDRVAGELFF. CDR3 DNA sequence: TGTGCCAGCAGCCAGTGGGACAGGGTGGCCGGGGAGCTGTTTTTT.

The gene calls are TRBV29-1 and TRBJ2-7; D is perhaps TRBD1 (7 bases). Deletions cut 6 bases from V and 1 base from J, with 16 bases between. Germline V gene sequence: CDR1 SQVTM, CDR2 ANQGSEA. The CDR3 totals 14 residues. The CDR3 DNA follows: TGCAGCGTCAAAACGCAGGGGGGATCCTACGAGCAGTACTTC. This codes for CSVKTQGGSYEQYF.

The chain is built from TRBV28 and TRBJ1-2, with D possibly matching TRBD1 (6 bases). Germline-derived CDR1 and CDR2 are MDHEN and SYDVKM. Trimming pared 1 base from V and 8 bases from J, leaving 14 bases between. The CDR3 sequence is 14 residues long. The CDR3 loop is CASSLFTGSLGYTF. The CDR3, as DNA: TGTGCCAGCAGTTTATTTACAGGGTCTTTAGGCTACACCTTC.

The chain has TRBV28 and TRBJ1-2, with D unresolved. Between the trimmed V and J ends, which lost 10 bases and 8 bases, there was a span of 20 bases. The CDR3 length is 13 residues. Looked up from germline, CDR1 is MDHEN and CDR2 is SYDVKM. The CDR3 sequence: CAIQKVQAGGYTF. Here the CDR3 DNA reads TGTGCCATACAAAAGGTCCAGGCGGGAGGCTACACCTTC.

This clone has only one observation. This chain uses TRBV29-1 with TRBJ1-2; weak D call: TRBD1 (6 bases). Germline CDR1 is SQVTM and CDR2 is ANQGSEA. The germline V and J ends were trimmed by 6 bases and 10 bases, with 18 bases remaining between them. The CDR3 extends over 12 amino acids. In DNA form, the CDR3 reads TGCAGCGTCCCGCTACGCACAGGGAACTACACCTTC. It specifies CSVPLRTGNYTF. The full variable domain, in which reference TRBV29-1 and TRBJ1-2 provide the parts outside the CDR3, is SAVISQKPSRDICQRGTSLTIQCQVDSQVTMMFWYRQQPGQSLTLIATANQGSEATYESGFVIDKFPISRPNLTFSTLTVSNMSPEDSSIYLCSVPLRTGNYTFGSGTRLTVV.

The chain combines TRBV10-1 with TRBJ1-1; weak D call: TRBD1 (5 bases). Deletions cut 0 bases from V and 4 bases from J, with 9 bases between. The CDR3 has 14 amino acids. Germline lookup yields CDR1 WNHNN and CDR2 SYGVQD (reference sequence). CDR3 protein: CASSESRGGTEAFF. The CDR3 nucleotides read TGCGCCAGCAGTGAGTCAAGGGGAGGCACTGAAGCTTTCTTT.

The CDR3 DNA sequence: TGCAGCGTTTGGGGGGCGAACACCGGGGAGCTGTTTTTT. This encodes CSVWGANTGELFF. The rearrangement joins TRBV29-1 to TRBJ2-2; D may be TRBD2 (6 bases). Germline values: CDR1 SQVTM, CDR2 ANQGSEA. Trimming took off 5 bases at V and 0 bases at J, with 7 bases between the two ends. This CDR3 comprises 13 residues.

The chain joins TRBV3-1 (or the pseudogene TRBV3-2) to TRBJ2-4; 7 nucleotides agree with TRBD1. CDR1 and CDR2 (germline): LGHDT, YNNKEL (reference sequence). J was trimmed by 0 bases and V by 5 bases; bases with no gene match: 7. CDR3 length equals 16 residues. The CDR3 spells CASSIQGDLAKNIQYF. As DNA, the CDR3 is TGTGCCAGCAGCATCCAGGGGGATCTAGCCAAAAACATTCAGTACTTC.

The chain combines TRBV5-6 with TRBJ1-2; D is unresolved. This CDR3 has 15 amino acids. The germline gives CDR1 SGHDT, CDR2 YYEEEE. Trimming shortened V by 4 bases and J by 4 bases, and 17 bases separated the two germline ends. The CDR3 DNA reads TGTGCCAGCAGCCCCCGGACTCTGACCGTCTATGGCTACACCTTC. It translates to CASSPRTLTVYGYTF.

The V gene is TRBV11-2, the J gene TRBJ2-7, with 11 bases aligning to TRBD1. Germline-derived CDR1 and CDR2 are SGHAT and FQNNGV. V lost 5 bases to trimming and J lost 5 bases; unmatched junction nucleotides: 11. The CDR3 is 16 residues long. CDR3 sequence reads: CASSARSGTGGHEQYF. The CDR3 bases are TGTGCCAGCAGCGCCCGCAGTGGGACAGGGGGACACGAGCAGTACTTC. Using reference TRBV11-2 and TRBJ2-7 for the parts outside the CDR3, the full variable domain is EAGVAQSPRYKIIEKRQSVAFWCNPISGHATLYWYQQILGQGPKLLIQFQNNGVVDDSQLPKDRFSAERLKGVDSTLKIQPAKLEDSAVYLCASSARSGTGGHEQYFGPGTRLTVT.

The chain joins TRBV5-6 to TRBJ2-5, with 8 bases identical to TRBD1. The CDR3 is 17 residues long. V lost 1 base, J lost 2 bases, and 10 bases stayed unmatched. Germline lookup yields CDR1 SGHDT and CDR2 YYEEEE. The CDR3 is CASSLQGAGRDQETQYF. The CDR3 DNA follows: TGTGCCAGCAGCTTGCAGGGGGCCGGACGAGATCAAGAGACCCAGTACTTC. The whole variable domain, filled in from reference TRBV5-6 and TRBJ2-5, reads DAGVTQSPTHLIKTRGQQVTLRCSPKSGHDTVSWYQQALGQGPQFIFQYYEEEERQRGNFPDRFSGHQFPNYSSELNVNALLLGDSALYLCASSLQGAGRDQETQYFGPGTRLLVL.

This clone was found once. Other DNA sequences in this specimen translate into the identical CDR3. The rearrangement links TRBV18 to TRBJ1-2; D may be TRBD1 (6 bases). Trimming left V 2 bases short and J 6 bases short, with 10 bases between. Germline V gene sequence: CDR1 KGHSH, CDR2 LQKENI. The CDR3 is 13 residues long. CDR3 residues: CASSPRGGDGYTF. The CDR3 DNA sequence: TGTGCCAGCTCACCAAGGGGGGGCGATGGCTACACCTTC.

The gene calls are TRBV11-2 and TRBJ2-7; maybe TRBD1 (6 bases). The length of the CDR3 is 15 residues. Germline V gene lookup returns CDR1 SGHAT and CDR2 FQNNGV. The ends were cut back, 5 bases at V and 3 bases at J, with 17 bases in the middle. CDR3 sequence: CASSPNRDTFYEQYF. The CDR3 nucleotides read TGTGCCAGCAGCCCGAACCGGGACACATTCTACGAGCAGTACTTC.

V usage is TRBV28 and J usage is TRBJ2-5; 9 bases fit TRBD2. The CDR3 length is 17 residues. V was clipped by 5 bases and J by 5 bases; unmatched bases: 15. CDR1 is MDHEN, CDR2 SYDVKM, per germline. CDR3 DNA sequence: TGTGCCAGCAGTACCGAGCGGGGGGTCATAGCTCGGGAGACCCAGTACTTC. It specifies CASSTERGVIARETQYF.

The rearrangement uses TRBV28 and TRBJ2-4; perhaps TRBD1 as D (5 bases). The CDR3 runs 16 residues. Per the germline V gene, CDR1 is MDHEN and CDR2 is SYDVKM. V was shortened by 6 bases and J by 1 base, with 16 bases between the two germline ends. DNA for the CDR3: TGTGCCAGCAGCCTGGGGCTTACCTTCGCCAAAAACATTCAGTACTTC. It encodes CASSLGLTFAKNIQYF.

The CDR3 protein is CASSLNRSNQPQHF. In nucleotides, the CDR3 is TGTGCCAGCAGTTTAAACAGGAGCAATCAGCCCCAGCATTTT. The chain couples TRBV28 to TRBJ1-5, with a weak D call TRBD1 (5 bases). The V and J ends lost 2 bases and 1 base respectively, with 6 bases between them. CDR3 length: 14 residues. Germline V gives CDR1 MDHEN, CDR2 SYDVKM.

The rearrangement joins TRBV18 to TRBJ1-1, with D possibly being TRBD1 (5 bases). CDR3 length equals 14 residues. The germline gives CDR1 KGHSH, CDR2 LQKENI. Trimming pared 2 bases from V and 11 bases from J, leaving 18 bases between. The CDR3 DNA follows: TGTGCCAGCTCACCAACCGGGCAGGGAACCGGGGCTTTCTTT. It codes for CASSPTGQGTGAFF.